The 12 T cell receptor beta chains below come from one sample, sequenced in a study of T cells in Graves' hyperthyroidism and ophthalmopathy. Researchers took RNA transcripts and amplified the TCR beta CDR3 regions from them. First-round RT-PCR with HTBI primers amplified the TCR CDR3 region. TCRdb processed the multiplex PCR reads anew with MiXCR; each CDR3 protein has one entry. The repertoire holds under 800,000 distinct CDR3 sequences, with about 14% as singletons. Sample: blood. Receptors originate from a woman younger than 35 with Graves' hyperthyroidism.

This clonotype has a count of ten or more. The chain links TRBV2 to TRBJ1-2; TRBD1 is a possible D gene (5 bases). The germline V and J ends were trimmed by 8 bases and 4 bases, with 8 bases remaining between them. Germline V gene sequence: CDR1 SNHLY, CDR2 FYNNEI. The CDR3 totals 11 residues. CDR3 sequence (DNA): TGTGCCAGCGGGGGGGGCTATGGCTACACCTTC. Residues: CASGGGYGYTF.

The chain is built from TRBV19 and TRBJ1-5; possibly TRBD1 for D (5 bases). CDR3 size: 14 residues. From germline, CDR1 is LNHDA and CDR2 SQIVND (reference sequence). V lost 5 bases to trimming and J lost 9 bases, with 17 bases between them. CDR3 nucleotides: TGTGCCAGTAGTTTGACAGAGGACCTCCCGCCCCAGCATTTT. This translates into CASSLTEDLPPQHF.

This chain connects TRBV10-3 to TRBJ2-1; perhaps TRBD1 as D (5 bases). Germline CDR1 reads ENHRY; CDR2 reads SYGVKD. The CDR3 covers 14 residues. The ends were cut back, 4 bases at V and 9 bases at J, with 16 bases in the middle. The CDR3 sequence is CAISVFGRVAEQFF. CDR3 sequence (DNA): TGTGCCATCAGTGTGTTCGGCAGGGTGGCTGAGCAGTTCTTC.

The rearrangement joins TRBV3-1 to TRBJ1-6; TRBD1 might be the D (6 bases). The V gene lost 0 bases and the J gene lost 6 bases, with 6 bases spanning the gap. Per the germline V gene, CDR1 is LGHDT and CDR2 is YNNKEL (reference sequence). The CDR3 has 14 residues. The CDR3 protein is CASSQDRGNSPLHF. The CDR3 bases are TGTGCCAGCAGCCAAGACAGGGGTAATTCACCCCTCCACTTT.

This clonotype turned up a few times. The rearrangement uses TRBV2 and TRBJ1-2; D call uncertain. The germline V and J ends were trimmed by 7 bases and 6 bases, with 12 bases remaining between them. The CDR3 has 12 residues. The germline gives CDR1 SNHLY, CDR2 FYNNEI. CDR3 loop: CASNQDSDGYTF. The CDR3 nucleotides are TGTGCCAGCAACCAGGATTCGGATGGCTACACCTTC. The entire variable domain, with the rest obtained from reference TRBV2 and TRBJ1-2, is as follows: EPEVTQTPSHQVTQMGQEVILRCVPISNHLYFYWYRQILGQKVEFLVSFYNNEISEKSEIFDDQFSVERPDGSNFTLKIRSTKLEDSAMYFCASNQDSDGYTFGSGTRLTVV.

At least ten counts were recorded for this clonotype. The chain combines TRBV20-1 with TRBJ2-2; D gene uncertain. The V gene lost 0 bases and the J gene lost 0 bases, with 11 bases spanning the gap. The CDR3 runs to 16 residues. CDR1 is DFQATT, CDR2 SNEGSKA, per germline (reference sequence). CDR3: CSARDRLMANTGELFF. CDR3 bases: TGCAGTGCTAGAGATCGCCTAATGGCGAACACCGGGGAGCTGTTTTTT.

The table lists this clonotype with many counts. The CDR3: CASSSTGTGETQYF. In DNA form, the CDR3 reads TGTGCCAGCAGCTCAACGGGGACCGGAGAGACCCAGTACTTC. The rearrangement links TRBV7-2 to TRBJ2-5; D tentatively fits TRBD1 or TRBD2 (5 bases each). This CDR3 comprises 14 residues. Germline-derived CDR1 and CDR2 are SGHTA and FQGNSA. V was trimmed by 4 bases and J by 4 bases, leaving 13 bases between them.

This clonotype was observed a handful of times. This sequence may be a read error, since a much larger clone differs from it by one base. The CDR3 reads CASGSSYSEQFF. For the CDR3, the DNA is TGCGCCAGCGGAAGCTCCTACAGTGAGCAGTTCTTC. The rearrangement links TRBV5-1 to TRBJ2-1; D not resolved. Germline CDR1 SGHRS, CDR2 YFSETQ. CDR3 length: 12 amino acids.

This clonotype has a handful of counts. The V call is TRBV19, the J call TRBJ1-1; weak D call: TRBD1 (6 bases). The CDR3 runs to 13 residues. CDR1 and CDR2 from the germline V gene are LNHDA and SQIVND (reference sequence). V lost 7 bases and J lost 3, with 12 bases in between. CDR3 DNA sequence: TGTGCCAGTATCCAAAACAGGGACACTGAAGCTTTCTTT. Its translation: CASIQNRDTEAFF.

CDR3 region: CAISEGRTTDEQYF. For the CDR3, the DNA is TGTGCCATCAGTGAGGGGAGGACTACTGACGAGCAGTACTTC. This chain links TRBV10-3 with TRBJ2-7, with D possibly TRBD2 on 6 matching bases. The CDR3 is 14 residues long. Germline CDR1 ENHRY, CDR2 SYGVKD. The germline V and J ends were trimmed by 2 bases and 5 bases, with 13 bases remaining between them.

This clonotype was observed a handful of times. This rearrangement joins TRBV24-1 to TRBJ2-1; TRBD1 agrees at 10 bases. From germline, CDR1 is KGHDR and CDR2 SFDVKD. V trimming: 5 bases; J trimming: 7 bases; junction bases outside the gene matches: 7. The CDR3 loop spans 15 amino acids. The CDR3 region has the DNA TGTGCCACCAGTGCTATCCGGGACAGGGGAAATGAGCAGTTCTTC. It translates to CATSAIRDRGNEQFF.

The V and J genes are TRBV29-1 and TRBJ2-7, with D unclear. Germline V gene data show CDR1 as SQVTM and CDR2 as ANQGSEA. This CDR3 comprises 12 residues. Trimming removed 0 bases at V and 5 bases at J, with 8 bases between. DNA for the CDR3: TGCAGCGTTGAAGATCTTGCCAACGAGCAGTACTTC. It codes for CSVEDLANEQYF.